Following are 10 T cell receptor beta chains from one sample sequenced in a study of graft-versus-host responses after intestinal transplantation. Method: immunoSEQ multiplex PCR; TCRdb's copy keeps in-frame clones and lacks some. This sample has roughly 27,000 clones, with 83% found just once. The starting material was PBMCs, obtained almost 29 days after intestinal transplant. These receptors came from a human patient who received an intestinal transplant, so some T cells may come from the graft donor.

J is TRBJ1-2 and V is TRBV6-1; 7 bases fit TRBD1. In germline, CDR1 is MNHNS, CDR2 SASEGT. CDR3 length: 12 residues. V trimming: 5 bases; J trimming: 8 bases; junction bases outside the gene matches: 5. The CDR3 sequence: CASSKDRVGYTF. The DNA of the CDR3 is TGTGCCAGCAGTAAAGACAGGGTCGGCTACACCTTC.

V is TRBV7-8 and J is TRBJ2-2; possible D gene TRBD2, 5 bases. The V end lost 1 base, the J end lost 4 bases, and 10 bases lay between the germline ends. The CDR3 totals 15 residues. Germline-derived CDR1 and CDR2 are SGHVS and FQNEAQ. CDR3 sequence reads: CASSLVRAVTGELFF. The DNA for the CDR3 is TGTGCCAGCAGCTTAGTGAGGGCGGTCACCGGGGAGCTGTTTTTT. The full variable domain, its missing parts supplied by reference TRBV7-8 and TRBJ2-2, is GAGVSQSPRYKVAKRGQDVALRCDPISGHVSLFWYQQALGQGPEFLTYFQNEAQLDKSGLPSDRFFAERPEGSVSTLKIQRTQQEDSAVYLCASSLVRAVTGELFFGEGSRLTVL.

A single count supports this clone. CDR3 in amino acids: CASSLTGQTSYEQYF. DNA of the CDR3: TGTGCCAGCAGCTTAACGGGACAGACATCCTACGAGCAGTACTTC. The rearrangement joins TRBV7-3 to TRBJ2-7; TRBD1 matches at 7 bases. The germline CDR1 and CDR2 sequences are SGHTA and FQGTGA. The CDR3 runs 15 residues. Unmatched junction bases numbered 3, after V lost 0 bases and J lost 1 base.

J is TRBJ2-1 and V is TRBV19; possible D gene TRBD2, 6 bases. The ends were cut back, 3 bases at V and 3 bases at J, with 15 bases in the middle. From germline, CDR1 is LNHDA and CDR2 SQIVND (reference sequence). The length of the CDR3 is 16 residues. CDR3 loop: CASSIFLWRGYNEQFF. In nucleotides, the CDR3 is TGTGCCAGTAGTATTTTTCTCTGGCGGGGCTACAATGAGCAGTTCTTC.

This sequence joins TRBV6-1 and TRBJ2-7; 9 nucleotides agree with TRBD1. Trimming at V came to 3 bases and at J to 6 bases, leaving 3 bases not matched to a gene. CDR3 length equals 13 residues. The germline gives CDR1 MNHNS, CDR2 SASEGT. CDR3 amino acids: CASSEGTGSEQYF. The CDR3 coding sequence is TGTGCCAGCAGTGAGGGGACAGGGTCCGAGCAGTACTTC.

For this clone: No DNA is shown, since the ends of the CDR3 on it are uncertain; the CDR3 is the one TCRdb lists. V usage is TRBV19 and J usage is TRBJ1-1; the D call TRBD1 from the table was never checked on the DNA. Both ends counted, the CDR3 spans 15 residues. CDR1 and CDR2 from the germline V gene are LNHDA and SQIVND (reference sequence). The CDR3 spells CASTSGQGASTEAFF.

J is TRBJ1-5 and V is TRBV4-1, with 7 bases identical to TRBD1. This CDR3 has 15 amino acids. Germline loops: CDR1 MGHRA, CDR2 YSYEKL. With 5 bases clipped from V and 4 bases from J, the junction kept 8 bases outside the gene matches. CDR3: CASSYGDSLNQPQHF. CDR3 bases: TGCGCCAGCAGCTATGGGGACAGTTTGAATCAGCCCCAGCATTTT.

This chain uses TRBV2 with TRBJ2-5; D perhaps matches TRBD2 (6 bases). CDR3 length equals 13 residues. Trimming removed 4 bases from V and 3 bases from J, with 9 bases in between. CDR1 is SNHLY, CDR2 FYNNEI, per germline. CDR3 in DNA: TGTGCCAGCAGTGCGGGACTTGAAGAGACCCAGTACTTC. It is translated as CASSAGLEETQYF.

The genes are TRBV19 and TRBJ2-7; D not resolved. The V and J ends lost 4 bases and 1 base respectively, with 11 bases between them. The CDR3 is made up of 14 amino acids. Germline V lookup: CDR1 LNHDA, CDR2 SQIVND (reference sequence). This CDR3 is CASSNRGRSYEQYF. The DNA for the CDR3 is TGTGCCAGTAGTAATCGCGGCCGGTCCTACGAGCAGTACTTC. The full variable domain, in which reference TRBV19 and TRBJ2-7 provide the parts outside the CDR3, is DGGITQSPKYLFRKEGQNVTLSCEQNLNHDAMYWYRQDPGQGLRLIYYSQIVNDFQKGDIAEGYSVSREKKESFPLTVTSAQKNPTAFYLCASSNRGRSYEQYFGPGTRLTVT.

This clone showed up just once. This chain joins TRBV5-1 and TRBJ1-2; weak D call: TRBD1 (6 bases). V shed 0 bases and J shed 2 bases, with 8 bases lying between them. Per germline, CDR1 SGHRS and CDR2 YFSETQ. This CDR3 is built from 14 residues. The CDR3, as DNA: TGCGCCAGCAGCTTGGGAGGGGGGAACTATGGCTACACCTTC. This codes for CASSLGGGNYGYTF.